This T cell receptor (beta chain) derives from a study of blood T cell repertoires in COVID-19. Cohort allocation depended upon clinical history that participants reported. As originally analysed: Amplification from reference gene primers served as the basis for estimated nucleated cell counts. Repertoires were generated with immunoSEQ multiplex PCR, while TCRdb's copy carries only in-frame clones and drops some. V, J and clone size derive from that table, while D and trimming were established from the DNA sequence. The sample has under 300,000 clones, more than 75% seen once. The receptor's source is a man younger than 30 who had recovered from COVID-19. Sequenced: PBMCs or T cells enriched from blood (not recorded which).

CDR3 nucleotide sequence: TGCAGCGTCAACCAGGTGGGCGGCTACACCTTC. Protein product: CSVNQVGGYTF. The chain combines TRBV29-1 with TRBJ1-2; D call uncertain. This CDR3 contains 11 residues. CDR1 and CDR2 (germline): SQVTM, ANQGSEA. Between the trimmed V and J ends, which lost 6 bases and 8 bases, there was a span of 13 bases.